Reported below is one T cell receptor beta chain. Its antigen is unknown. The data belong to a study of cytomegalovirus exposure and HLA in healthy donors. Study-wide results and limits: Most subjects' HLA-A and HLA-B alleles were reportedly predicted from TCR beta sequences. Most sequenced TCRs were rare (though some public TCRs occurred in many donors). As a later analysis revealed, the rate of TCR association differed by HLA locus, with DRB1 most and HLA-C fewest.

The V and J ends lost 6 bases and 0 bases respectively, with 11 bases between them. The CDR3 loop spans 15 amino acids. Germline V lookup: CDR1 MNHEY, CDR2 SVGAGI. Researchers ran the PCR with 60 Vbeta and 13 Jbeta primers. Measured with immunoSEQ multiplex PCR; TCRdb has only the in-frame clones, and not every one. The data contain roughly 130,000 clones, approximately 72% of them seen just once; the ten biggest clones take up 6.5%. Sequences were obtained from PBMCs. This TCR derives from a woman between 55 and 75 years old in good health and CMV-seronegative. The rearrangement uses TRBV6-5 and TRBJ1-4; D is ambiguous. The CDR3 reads CASSRAPATNEKLFF. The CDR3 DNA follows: TGTGCCAGCAGCCGTGCCCCGGCAACTAATGAAAAACTGTTTTTT.